These 32 T cell receptor beta chains originate from one sample sequenced in a study of cytomegalovirus exposure and HLA in healthy donors. PCR amplification relied on 60 Vbeta primers (plus 13 Jbeta primers). Some clones are missing from TCRdb's copy, which holds only in-frame ones; the method was immunoSEQ multiplex PCR. Of hundreds of thousands of clones listed, nearly 80% were seen once; the top ten hold about 2%. The sequenced sample was PBMCs. All receptors come from a male donor in good health and CMV-seronegative.

In this sample, this clone turned up a few times. The J gene is TRBJ2-6, the V gene TRBV5-4, with TRBD1 as a possible D gene (6 bases). Germline lookup yields CDR1 SGHNT and CDR2 YYREEE (reference sequence). The CDR3 spans 16 residues. The V and J ends lost 2 bases and 0 bases respectively, with 9 bases between them. DNA for the CDR3: TGTGCCAGCAGCTTCCGAGGGGGCTCTGGGGCCAACGTCCTGACTTTC. Translating gives CASSFRGGSGANVLTF.

DNA of the CDR3: TGTGCCTCCGGGAGCACAGATACGCAGTATTTT. Amino acid sequence: CASGSTDTQYF. V and J are TRBV10-3 and TRBJ2-3; D call uncertain. The length of the CDR3 is 11 residues. The germline V gene encodes CDR1 ENHRY and CDR2 SYGVKD. V lost 11 bases, J lost 0 bases, and 6 bases lay in between.

V gene TRBV5-1 combines with J gene TRBJ2-5; the D is unclear. The CDR3 is 11 amino acids. CDR1 SGHRS and CDR2 YFSETQ come from the germline V gene. Between the trimmed V and J ends, which lost 2 bases and 4 bases, there was a span of 3 bases. The CDR3 spells CASSFIETQYF. CDR3 nucleotides: TGCGCCAGCAGCTTTATAGAGACCCAGTACTTC.

The V and J genes are TRBV7-9 and TRBJ2-7; TRBD1 matches at 7 bases. The germline CDR1 and CDR2 sequences are SEHNR and FQNEAQ (reference sequence). The length of the CDR3 is 12 residues. V lost 7 bases and J lost 4; bases outside the gene matches: 4. Here the CDR3 DNA reads TGTGCCAGCATAGACAGGGAGTACGAGCAGTACTTC. It codes for CASIDREYEQYF.

The chain recombines TRBV9 with TRBJ1-6; 9 bases fit TRBD1. The ends lost 1 base at V and 6 bases at J; junction bases unmatched: 5. Per germline, CDR1 SGDLS and CDR2 YYNGEE. CDR3 size: 16 residues. The CDR3 is CASSVFSTGGNSPLHF. CDR3 bases: TGTGCCAGCAGCGTATTTTCGACAGGGGGTAATTCACCCCTCCACTTT.

This clone has more than one count but fewer than ten. The chain has TRBV7-2 and TRBJ2-6; 9 nucleotides agree with TRBD1. V lost 5 bases to trimming and J lost 1 base; unmatched junction nucleotides: 3. The V gene's germline CDR1 is SGHTA and CDR2 FQGNSA. The length of the CDR3 is 16 residues. The CDR3 nucleotides read TGTGCCAGCAGCCACAGGGGGCGGTCTGGGGCCAACGTCCTGACTTTC. The encoded protein is CASSHRGRSGANVLTF.

The CDR3 sequence is CASSLLVTLGNTIYF. CDR3 bases: TGTGCCAGCAGCTTACTGGTGACATTAGGAAACACCATATATTTT. The chain joins TRBV7-2 to TRBJ1-3; D not certain. Trimming cost V 2 bases and J 4 bases, with 12 bases left between them. The CDR3 loop spans 15 amino acids. Per germline, CDR1 SGHTA and CDR2 FQGNSA. The full variable domain, completed using reference TRBV7-2 and TRBJ1-3, is GAGVSQSPSNKVTEKGKDVELRCDPISGHTALYWYRQSLGQGLEFLIYFQGNSAPDKSGLPSDRFSAERTGGSVSTLTIQRTQQEDSAVYLCASSLLVTLGNTIYFGEGSWLTVV.

The J gene is TRBJ1-1, the V gene TRBV5-6; D possibly corresponds to TRBD1 (6 bases). Germline loops: CDR1 SGHDT, CDR2 YYEEEE. V gave up 2 bases and J gave up 2 bases, with 16 bases separating them. This CDR3 has 16 residues. CDR3 region: CASSLLSGAQNTEAFF. Written as DNA, the CDR3 is TGTGCCAGCAGCTTACTTTCAGGGGCCCAAAACACTGAAGCTTTCTTT. Together with reference TRBV5-6 and TRBJ1-1, the CDR3 gives the full variable domain: DAGVTQSPTHLIKTRGQQVTLRCSPKSGHDTVSWYQQALGQGPQFIFQYYEEEERQRGNFPDRFSGHQFPNYSSELNVNALLLGDSALYLCASSLLSGAQNTEAFFGQGTRLTVV.

The rearrangement joins TRBV4-1 to TRBJ1-2; no firm D call. V was cut by 0 bases and J by 3 bases, with 8 bases left in between. The CDR3 consists of 14 residues. CDR1 MGHRA and CDR2 YSYEKL come from the germline V gene. The CDR3 DNA follows: TGCGCCAGCAGCCAAGAAGGCGGCGACTATGGCTACACCTTC. As protein: CASSQEGGDYGYTF.

The V and J genes are TRBV15 and TRBJ1-6; TRBD1 is a possible D gene (5 bases). V lost 0 bases, J lost 9 bases, and 21 bases lay in between. This CDR3 spans 18 amino acids. The germline gives CDR1 LNHNV, CDR2 YYDKDF (reference sequence). The CDR3 protein is CATSRDLMMRGSGSPLHF. In DNA form, the CDR3 reads TGTGCCACCAGCAGAGATTTAATGATGCGGGGGTCGGGTTCACCCCTCCACTTT.

This clone was observed a handful of times. The chain joins TRBV7-3 to TRBJ1-1; 9 nucleotides line up with TRBD1. CDR1 and CDR2 from the germline V gene are SGHTA and FQGTGA. The CDR3 covers 15 residues. The junction had 6 bases not matched to a gene; V was cut back by 2 bases and J by 5 bases. CDR3 loop: CASSLSQGARTEAFF. Written as DNA, the CDR3 is TGTGCCAGCAGCTTATCACAGGGGGCGAGGACTGAAGCTTTCTTT.

The genes are TRBV28 and TRBJ1-2; D is unclear. The CDR3 extends over 13 amino acids. V lost 4 bases to trimming and J lost 6 bases, with 12 bases between them. Looked up from germline, CDR1 is MDHEN and CDR2 is SYDVKM. CDR3 sequence (DNA): TGTGCCAGCAGTTCGAGTTACTCCCATGGCTACACCTTC. Protein product: CASSSSYSHGYTF.

The J gene is TRBJ2-5, the V gene TRBV27, with no clear D. The germline CDR1 and CDR2 sequences are MNHEY and SMNVEV (reference sequence). This CDR3 is 15 amino acids long. Trimming removed 0 bases at V and 1 base at J, with 9 bases between. CDR3 DNA sequence: TGTGCCAGCAGTTTATCTTGGCAGGTCCAAGAGACCCAGTACTTC. It yields the protein CASSLSWQVQETQYF.

V is TRBV5-4 and J is TRBJ2-3; D is undetermined. The CDR3 is 14 amino acids. The V gene's germline CDR1 is SGHNT and CDR2 YYREEE (reference sequence). Trimming removed 1 base from V and 4 bases from J, with 10 bases in between. The CDR3: CASSLRRGADTQYF. CDR3 in DNA: TGTGCCAGCAGCTTGAGACGCGGCGCAGATACGCAGTATTTT.

The V call is TRBV5-1, the J call TRBJ2-1; D call uncertain. This CDR3 comprises 13 residues. Germline values: CDR1 SGHRS, CDR2 YFSETQ. V dropped 2 bases and J dropped 4 bases, with 7 bases sitting between them. CDR3 bases: TGCGCCAGCAGCTTCATTCGGTACAATGAGCAGTTCTTC. It specifies CASSFIRYNEQFF.

This rearrangement joins TRBV28 to TRBJ1-6; 8 bases agree with TRBD1. The germline V gene encodes CDR1 MDHEN and CDR2 SYDVKM. This CDR3 is built from 13 residues. J lost 10 bases, V lost 7 bases, and 6 bases had no gene match. In nucleotides, the CDR3 is TGTGCCAGCAAGGCGACAGGGGACTCACCCCTCCACTTT. This codes for CASKATGDSPLHF.

Details on this clone: Distinct nucleotide sequences in the sample also encode this CDR3. V usage is TRBV28 and J usage is TRBJ2-6, with D possibly being TRBD2 (6 bases). V was clipped by 3 bases and J by 1 base, with 7 bases between them. The V gene's germline CDR1 is MDHEN and CDR2 SYDVKM. The CDR3 has 15 residues. The CDR3 spells CASSLGGSGANVLTF. Written as DNA, the CDR3 is TGTGCCAGCAGTTTGGGGGGTTCTGGGGCCAACGTCCTGACTTTC.

The chain uses TRBV7-2 and TRBJ1-3; possibly TRBD1 for D (5 bases). The germline gives CDR1 SGHTA, CDR2 FQGNSA. The CDR3 length is 18 residues. Trimming left V 3 bases short and J 0 bases short, with 18 bases between. CDR3 DNA sequence: TGTGCCAGCAGCTTTTCGGCGGGACCGCCGAGCTCTGGAAACACCATATATTTT. This codes for CASSFSAGPPSSGNTIYF.

The chain links TRBV5-6 to TRBJ2-7, with 7 nucleotides matching TRBD1. This CDR3 has 12 amino acids. CDR1 and CDR2 (germline): SGHDT, YYEEEE. V lost 4 bases, J lost 5 bases, and 3 bases stayed unmatched. The CDR3: CASSKGGDEQYF. The CDR3 coding sequence is TGTGCCAGCAGCAAAGGGGGCGACGAGCAGTACTTC.

V and J are TRBV7-2 and TRBJ1-1, with TRBD1 matching 8 bases. CDR1 SGHTA and CDR2 FQGNSA come from the germline V gene. Germline trimming cut 9 bases from V and 1 base from J; bases unmatched to any gene: 1. The CDR3 contains 12 residues. The CDR3 is CASDRGNTEAFF. CDR3 bases: TGTGCCAGTGACAGGGGGAACACTGAAGCTTTCTTT.

This sequence joins TRBV2 and TRBJ2-7; D is undetermined. The CDR3 sequence is 11 residues long. The germline V gene has CDR1 SNHLY and CDR2 FYNNEI. V lost 5 bases, J lost 4 bases, and 6 bases lay in between. Here the CDR3 reads CASSQDYEQYF. CDR3 bases: TGTGCCAGCAGTCAGGATTACGAGCAGTACTTC. Full variable domain (rest looked up from reference TRBV2 and TRBJ2-7): EPEVTQTPSHQVTQMGQEVILRCVPISNHLYFYWYRQILGQKVEFLVSFYNNEISEKSEIFDDQFSVERPDGSNFTLKIRSTKLEDSAMYFCASSQDYEQYFGPGTRLTVT.

This clone turned up a few times. This chain joins TRBV4-3 and TRBJ2-7, with 7 bases that match TRBD1. This CDR3 region has 14 residues. Trimming at V came to 0 bases and at J to 10 bases, leaving 9 bases not matched to a gene. The germline gives CDR1 LGHNA, CDR2 YSLEER. The CDR3 DNA follows: TGCGCCAGCAGCCAAGATAGACAGGGAAGCCAACAGTACTTC. Its protein product is CASSQDRQGSQQYF.

In DNA form, the CDR3 reads TGTGCCTGGAGCGGAAACAGCTATGGCTACACCTTC. It is translated as CAWSGNSYGYTF. This rearrangement joins TRBV30 to TRBJ1-2; no clear D. The V end was cut by 3 bases, the J end by 4 bases, with 9 bases between. Germline CDR1 GTSNPN, CDR2 SVGIG (reference sequence). The CDR3 sequence is 12 residues long.

This clone was observed a handful of times. The genes are TRBV6-4 and TRBJ2-3; tentative D call: TRBD2 (5 bases). The CDR3 is 14 residues long. V dropped 4 bases and J dropped 2 bases, with 10 bases sitting between them. Germline assignment: CDR1 MRHNA and CDR2 SNTAGT. The CDR3 protein is CASSVSGNTDTQYF. The CDR3 coding sequence is TGTGCCAGCAGTGTAAGCGGTAACACAGATACGCAGTATTTT.

V gene TRBV11-1 combines with J gene TRBJ1-2; 7 bases map to TRBD1. V lost 2 bases to trimming and J lost 8 bases; unmatched junction nucleotides: 8. The CDR3 covers 14 residues. Looked up from germline, CDR1 is SGHAT and CDR2 is FQDESV (reference sequence). CDR3 amino acids: CASSLKGAARGYTF. The CDR3 DNA reads TGTGCCAGCAGCTTAAAGGGGGCAGCGAGAGGCTACACCTTC.

The gene calls are TRBV6-6 and TRBJ2-5, with D perhaps TRBD1 (5 bases). Between the trimmed V and J ends, which lost 6 bases and 3 bases, there was a span of 11 bases. Germline V gene sequence: CDR1 MNHNY, CDR2 SVGAGI (reference sequence). The CDR3 consists of 13 residues. Written as DNA, the CDR3 is TGTGCCAGCAGCAAGACAGAAAAAGAGACCCAGTACTTC. Its protein product is CASSKTEKETQYF.

V gene TRBV5-1 combines with J gene TRBJ2-5; D perhaps matches TRBD1 (5 bases). The CDR3 has 12 residues. Germline V CDR1 and CDR2: SGHRS, YFSETQ. The V gene lost 4 bases and the J gene lost 5 bases, with 9 bases spanning the gap. CDR3 DNA sequence: TGCGCCAGCAGCCCATCAGGGGAGACCCAGTACTTC. Translated: CASSPSGETQYF.

The chain employs TRBV7-9 and TRBJ1-1, with 7 bases aligning to TRBD1. This CDR3 spans 14 amino acids. V was clipped by 1 base and J by 6 bases; unmatched bases: 5. Per germline, CDR1 SEHNR and CDR2 FQNEAQ (reference sequence). The CDR3 spells CASSLGQGRAEAFF. Written as DNA, the CDR3 is TGTGCCAGCAGCTTAGGACAGGGTCGCGCTGAAGCTTTCTTT.

V is TRBV19 and J is TRBJ2-6, with D possibly TRBD1 on 5 matching bases. V lost 9 bases and J 4 bases, leaving 10 bases between the germline ends. Germline-derived CDR1 and CDR2 are LNHDA and SQIVND (reference sequence). The CDR3 has 13 residues. CDR3 nucleotide sequence: TGTGCCAGCCAGGGATCCGGGGCCAACGTCCTGACTTTC. Translating gives CASQGSGANVLTF.

The chain uses TRBV18 and TRBJ2-5; the match to TRBD1 covers 7 bases. The CDR3 contains 16 residues. Germline trimming cut 2 bases from V and 2 bases from J; bases unmatched to any gene: 8. CDR1 and CDR2 from the germline V gene are KGHSH and LQKENI. For the CDR3, the DNA is TGTGCCAGCTCACCAATCGGGACAGTGAAACAAGAGACCCAGTACTTC. Translating gives CASSPIGTVKQETQYF.

The chain joins TRBV27 to TRBJ1-2, with D hard to call. The germline V gene encodes CDR1 MNHEY and CDR2 SMNVEV (reference sequence). The CDR3 runs 14 residues. V was shortened by 6 bases and J by 7 bases, with 18 bases between the two germline ends. The CDR3 DNA is TGTGCCAGCAGCCTCTCCAAAACTATGAGTGGCTACACCTTC. This gives the protein CASSLSKTMSGYTF.

J is TRBJ2-1 and V is TRBV4-3; 9 nucleotides align to TRBD2. CDR3 length: 16 amino acids. V gave up 0 bases and J gave up 6 bases; unmatched junction bases: 6. In germline, CDR1 is LGHNA, CDR2 YSLEER. In nucleotides, the CDR3 is TGCGCCAGCAGCCAAGAGATCGGCGGGGGGGCCAATGAGCAGTTCTTC. Protein product: CASSQEIGGGANEQFF.